One and the same sample provided the 3 T cell receptor beta chains below, sequenced in a study of blood T cell repertoires in COVID-19. The protocol was immunoSEQ multiplex PCR, while the TCRdb copy is restricted to in-frame clones and leaves out a portion. Seen here are about 210,000 clones, approximately 80% observed once, and the top ten hold 9.2%. Input material: PBMCs or T cells enriched from blood (not recorded which). The receptors were gathered from a man aged 40-50 years who had recovered from COVID-19.

The rearrangement uses TRBV7-9 and TRBJ2-2; 7 bases fit TRBD2. V lost 5 bases, J lost 7 bases, and 1 base stayed unmatched. Per germline, CDR1 SEHNR and CDR2 FQNEAQ (reference sequence). This CDR3 has 12 residues. CDR3 DNA: TGTGCCAGCAGCCCGGGGGGCGGGGAGCTGTTTTTT. Its protein product is CASSPGGGELFF.

This chain links TRBV6-6 with TRBJ1-5, with a tentative D call TRBD1 (5 bases). With 5 bases removed from V and 4 bases from J, the gap between germline ends came to 24 bases. The CDR3 has 18 residues. In germline, CDR1 is MNHNY, CDR2 SVGAGI (reference sequence). CDR3 DNA: TGTGCCAGCAGTCGACGGGGGTCGGGGATTTATAGAAATCAGCCCCAGCATTTT. Protein product: CASSRRGSGIYRNQPQHF.

This chain's CDR3 is CASSQDPSSGGFF. The DNA for the CDR3 is TGTGCCAGCAGCCAAGATCCCAGCTCCGGGGGGTTCTTC. The rearrangement links TRBV3-1 (or the pseudogene TRBV3-2) to TRBJ2-1, with D maybe TRBD2 (6 bases). The CDR3 has 13 residues. The germline gives CDR1 LGHDT, CDR2 YNNKEL (reference sequence). V lost 0 bases and J 15 bases, leaving 15 bases between the germline ends.